A selection of T cell receptor beta chains follows, all from one sample in a study of T cell responses to AZD1222 COVID-19 vaccine. Measured with immunoSEQ multiplex PCR; TCRdb has only the in-frame clones, and not every one. The top ten clones hold about 5% of a sample with 65,000 to 85,000 clones, 90% to 95% of them seen once. Here the sequenced sample was peripheral blood, taken on day 0 of AZD1222 vaccination. These TCRs come from an adult in good health. CDR3s include the opening cysteine and the closing phenylalanine or tryptophan. A D gene is named only where the DNA matches it firmly. The listing skips clone size in some rows; elsewhere it reads once, few, many or a size class.

j_call d_call v_call clone_size cdr3_nt cdr3_aa
TRBJ2-7 TRBD1 TRBV28 NA TGTGCCAGCAGTAATATCCGGGACAGCTTCTACGAGCAGTACTTC CASSNIRDSFYEQYF
TRBJ1-6 NA TRBV27 NA TGTGCCAGCAGTTCAGGGACTTCCTATAATTCACCCCTCCACTTT CASSSGTSYNSPLHF
TRBJ2-7 TRBD1 TRBV7-9 NA TGTGCCAGCAGCGTCCCAGGACAGGGGATTTCCGAGCAGTACTTC CASSVPGQGISEQYF
TRBJ2-3 TRBD1 TRBV29-1 NA TGCAGCAATACAGGGGGCGGCACAGATACGCAGTATTTT CSNTGGGTDTQYF
TRBJ1-3 TRBD1 TRBV4-2 NA TGTGCCAGCAGCCAAGATCCAGACAGGGGCACTGGAAACACCATATATTTT CASSQDPDRGTGNTIYF
TRBJ1-2 NA TRBV7-9 NA TGTGCCAGCAGCTTTACAGGAGAGATCTATGGCTACACCTTC CASSFTGEIYGYTF
TRBJ2-7 NA TRBV2 NA TGTGCCAGCAGTACCTACGGCAGGGGTTACGAGCAGTACTTC CASSTYGRGYEQYF
TRBJ1-2 TRBD1 TRBV11-2 NA TGTGCCAGCAGCCTAGTGGGGACAGTTTATGGCTACACCTTC CASSLVGTVYGYTF
TRBJ1-2 TRBD1 TRBV29-1 NA TGCAGCGTTGACCCGACAGGGCGGCATGGCTACACCTTC CSVDPTGRHGYTF
TRBJ1-6 NA TRBV14 NA TGTGCCAGCAGCACGTTCGATGGTATATTCAAGTTATCACCCCTCCACTTT CASSTFDGIFKLSPLHF
TRBJ1-5 NA TRBV28 few TGTGCCAGCAGTTTTTTGGCGGGACAGCCCCAGCATTTT CASSFLAGQPQHF
TRBJ2-3 NA TRBV11-2 NA TGTGCCAGCAGCCAGGCCCTCCACAGCACAGATACGCAGTATTTT CASSQALHSTDTQYF
TRBJ2-2 NA TRBV7-2 NA TGTGCCAGCAGCTTAGTCTACACCGGGGAGCTGTTTTTT CASSLVYTGELFF
TRBJ2-7 TRBD2 TRBV5-4 NA TGTGCCAGCAGCTTGGGAGCGGGGGGCGGCGAGCAGTACTTC CASSLGAGGGEQYF
TRBJ2-1 TRBD2 TRBV7-2 NA TGTGCCAGCAGCTTAGTAGGGACTAGCGGTTACAATGAGCAGTTCTTC CASSLVGTSGYNEQFF
TRBJ1-1 NA TRBV29-1 NA TGCAGCGTTGAATGGGGTTTGGTGAACACTGAAGCTTTCTTT CSVEWGLVNTEAFF
TRBJ1-4 TRBD1 TRBV2 NA TGTGCCAAACAGGGGGCTAATGAAAAACTGTTTTTT CAKQGANEKLFF
TRBJ1-2 NA TRBV6-5 NA TGTGCCAGCAGTCGACAGCCTAACTATGGCTACACCTTC CASSRQPNYGYTF
TRBJ1-1 NA TRBV11-3 NA TGTGCCAGCAGCTCAGGGATTGGTGAAGCTTTCTTT CASSSGIGEAFF
TRBJ2-2 NA TRBV2 NA TGTGCCAGCAGTTACCGACTAGACGATGTAGGGGAGCTGTTTTTT CASSYRLDDVGELFF
TRBJ2-7 TRBD2 TRBV14 once TGTGCCAGCAGCCAAGTGGGGACTACTTCCTACGAGCAGTACTTC CASSQVGTTSYEQYF
TRBJ2-5 NA TRBV5-8 NA TGTGCCAGCAGCTTGGCGGAGACCCAGTACTTC CASSLAETQYF
TRBJ1-6 NA TRBV10-1 NA TGCGCCAGCAGTGAAAGTAGGAGCTCCTATAATTCACCCCTCCACTTT CASSESRSSYNSPLHF
TRBJ1-1 NA TRBV5-1 NA TGCGCCAGCAGCTTTGGCTCGGGGAACACTGAAGCTTTCTTT CASSFGSGNTEAFF
TRBJ2-2 NA TRBV28 NA TGTGCCAGCAGCCCCAACCGGGGAGGTCGGAACACCGGGGAGCTGTTTTTT CASSPNRGGRNTGELFF
TRBJ1-2 NA TRBV11-2 NA TGTGCCAGCAGCTCAGGCCAGGGGCAGGGTGGCTATGGCTACACCTTC CASSSGQGQGGYGYTF
TRBJ1-6 NA TRBV5-4 NA TGTGCCAGCAGCCCAGGACAAGACAAATCACCCCTCCACTTT CASSPGQDKSPLHF
TRBJ1-2 NA TRBV15 NA TGTGCCACCAGCAGAGATGGGGGCCTCTATGGCTACACCTTC CATSRDGGLYGYTF
TRBJ2-1 NA TRBV5-6 NA TGTGCCAGCAGCTTGCCCGGGGCCACCGAGCAGTTCTTC CASSLPGATEQFF
TRBJ2-6 NA TRBV6-6 NA TGTGCCAGCAGTTACTCGATCTCTGGGGCCAACGTCCTGACTTTC CASSYSISGANVLTF
TRBJ2-5 NA TRBV7-8 NA TGTGCCAGCAGCAACTCACAGGGATTAGGGGAGACCCAGTACTTC CASSNSQGLGETQYF
TRBJ1-6 TRBD1 TRBV3-1/TRBV3-2 once TGTGCCAGCAGCCAAGTGCCAGGGGGGCTGAATTCACCCCTCCACTTT CASSQVPGGLNSPLHF
TRBJ2-5 NA TRBV10-3 NA TGTGCCATCAGGATGGACCCGGAAGAGACCCAGTACTTC CAIRMDPEETQYF
TRBJ1-5 NA TRBV12-3/TRBV12-4 NA TGTGCCAGCAGTTACGGGGGCAATCAGCCCCAGCATTTT CASSYGGNQPQHF
TRBJ1-3 NA TRBV9 NA TGTGCCAGCACCTTCGGTAGCGGAAACACCATATATTTT CASTFGSGNTIYF
TRBJ1-3 NA TRBV2 NA TGTGCCAGCAGTGGAGGGTCTGGAAACACCATATATTTT CASSGGSGNTIYF
TRBJ2-6 TRBD2 TRBV6-2/TRBV6-3 NA TGTGCCAGCAGTTACGGTGGTCTAGCGGGTCCGGGGGCCAACGTCCTGACTTTC CASSYGGLAGPGANVLTF
TRBJ2-1 NA TRBV3-1/TRBV3-2 NA TGTGCCAGCAGCCAAGTGTCAATTTCAAACAACAATGAGCAGTTCTTC CASSQVSISNNNEQFF
TRBJ1-6 NA TRBV19 NA TGTGCCAGTAGTATTGACAGCTCCTATAATTCACCCCTCCACTTT CASSIDSSYNSPLHF
TRBJ1-3 NA TRBV5-6 NA TGTGCCAGCAGCTTGGGGATGCGCACTCTCTCTGGAAACACCATATATTTT CASSLGMRTLSGNTIYF
TRBJ1-2 NA TRBV3-1/TRBV3-2 NA TGTGCCAGCAGCCAAGGGGCAGGGGCCGGCTATGGCTACACCTTC CASSQGAGAGYGYTF
TRBJ2-5 TRBD2 TRBV7-2 once TGTGCCAGCTTTCCGGGACTAGCGGGGATCCAAGAGACCCAGTACTTC CASFPGLAGIQETQYF
TRBJ2-5 TRBD2 TRBV4-2 NA TGTGCCAGCAGCCAAGGAGGCGATAGCGGGTTTCAAGAGACCCAGTACTTC CASSQGGDSGFQETQYF
TRBJ1-3 NA TRBV3-1/TRBV3-2 few TGTGCCAGCGGTTCGGACCCACGGCCGGGAAACACCATATATTTT CASGSDPRPGNTIYF
TRBJ1-2 TRBD1 TRBV28 NA TGTGCCAGCAGTCCCAGACAGGGGGCAGGCTACACCTTC CASSPRQGAGYTF
TRBJ2-5 NA TRBV15 NA TGTGCCACCAGCAGAGATTTGGCGATAGGAGAGACCCAGTACTTC CATSRDLAIGETQYF
TRBJ2-4 TRBD1 TRBV19 NA TGTGCCAGTAGCCCGACAGGGACAAACATTCAGTACTTC CASSPTGTNIQYF
TRBJ1-2 NA TRBV12-3/TRBV12-4 NA TGTGCCAGCAGTCCAGACAGTTTCTATGGCTACACCTTC CASSPDSFYGYTF
TRBJ1-1 NA TRBV5-1 NA TGCGCCAGCAGCTTGGTGGGCACTGAAGCTTTCTTT CASSLVGTEAFF
TRBJ1-3 NA TRBV7-2 NA TGTGCCAGCCGAACAGGGCCCGGAAACACCATATATTTT CASRTGPGNTIYF
TRBJ2-1 NA TRBV3-1/TRBV3-2 NA TGTGCCAGCAGCCACCCACTAGGGGGCAATGAGCAGTTCTTC CASSHPLGGNEQFF